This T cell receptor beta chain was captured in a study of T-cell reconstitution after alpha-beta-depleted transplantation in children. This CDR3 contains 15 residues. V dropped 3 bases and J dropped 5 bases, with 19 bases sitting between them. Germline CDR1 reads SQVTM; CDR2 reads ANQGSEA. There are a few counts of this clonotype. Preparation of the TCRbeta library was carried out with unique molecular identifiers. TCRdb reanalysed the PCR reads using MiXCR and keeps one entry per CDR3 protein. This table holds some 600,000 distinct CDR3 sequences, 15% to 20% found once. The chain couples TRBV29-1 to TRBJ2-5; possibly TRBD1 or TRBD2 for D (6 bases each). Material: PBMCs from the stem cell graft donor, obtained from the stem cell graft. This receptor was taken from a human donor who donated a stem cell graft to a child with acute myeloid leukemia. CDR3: CSVEGGGTPGETQYF. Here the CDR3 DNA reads TGCAGCGTTGAGGGGGGCGGGACACCTGGGGAGACCCAGTACTTC.